What follows are 14 T cell receptor beta chains derived from one specimen sequenced in a study of T cells in Graves' hyperthyroidism and ophthalmopathy. Amplified regions were TCR beta CDR3 sequences from RNA transcripts. A set of HTBI primers served as the primers for a first-round RT-PCR of the TCR CDR3. TCRdb itself ran the multiplex PCR reads through MiXCR, one entry per CDR3 protein. The table records roughly 800,000 distinct CDR3 sequences, 35% to 40% of them present only once. Sequenced material: blood. These receptors all come from a man in his late teens or twenties with Graves' hyperthyroidism.

This clonotype is a singleton in its sample. This may stem from a read error, because a much larger clone lies one nucleotide away. The J gene is TRBJ1-3, the V gene TRBV10-3, with a possible D match to TRBD1 (6 bases). This CDR3 has 16 amino acids. Germline V CDR1 and CDR2: ENHRY, SYGVKD. V gave up 6 bases and J gave up 7 bases, with 22 bases separating them. The DNA of the CDR3 is TGTGCCATCAGCCAAGACGATGGCGCTGGGGGCAACACCATATATTTT. This gives the protein CAISQDDGAGGNTIYF.

The V gene is TRBV7-2, the J gene TRBJ2-5, with D possibly being TRBD2 (6 bases). Germline values: CDR1 SGHTA, CDR2 FQGNSA. Between the trimmed V and J ends, which lost 7 bases and 1 base, there was a span of 13 bases. The CDR3 totals 14 residues. The CDR3 sequence is CASNRGAVQETQYF. The CDR3 nucleotides read TGTGCCAGCAACCGCGGGGCGGTCCAAGAGACCCAGTACTTC.

This clonotype was recorded many times. The chain combines TRBV7-6 with TRBJ1-1, with TRBD1 matching over 7 bases. V gave up 8 bases and J gave up 0 bases; unmatched junction bases: 6. The length of the CDR3 is 14 residues. Germline values: CDR1 SGHVS, CDR2 FNYEAQ. The CDR3 DNA reads as TGTGCCAGCGCAAGGGGGCTCATGAACACTGAAGCTTTCTTT. Translated, it gives CASARGLMNTEAFF.

This clonotype appeared a single time. CDR3 nucleotide sequence: TGCGCCAGCAGCTTGCCAGATGAAGCGCAGTATTTT. This sequence encodes CASSLPDEAQYF. J is TRBJ2-3 and V is TRBV5-1; D call uncertain. Deletions cut 1 base from V and 10 bases from J, with 10 bases between. This CDR3 contains 12 residues. Per the germline V gene, CDR1 is SGHRS and CDR2 is YFSETQ.

This clonotype appeared a few times. The rearrangement links TRBV9 to TRBJ1-4; tentatively, D is TRBD1 (6 bases). This CDR3 has 16 amino acids. Trimming stripped 0 bases from V and 5 bases from J, with 14 bases between. Per the germline V gene, CDR1 is SGDLS and CDR2 is YYNGEE. In DNA, the CDR3 is TGTGCCAGCAGCGTAGTCGGAGGACAGATAAATGAAAAACTGTTTTTT. This encodes CASSVVGGQINEKLFF.

The chain uses TRBV29-1 and TRBJ1-2, with 9 nucleotides matching TRBD1. Per germline, CDR1 SQVTM and CDR2 ANQGSEA. J lost 5 bases, V lost 5 bases, and 9 bases had no gene match. The CDR3 is 14 residues long. DNA for the CDR3: TGCAGCGTTCGGTCCGGGACAGGGCCTTATGGCTACACCTTC. Its protein product is CSVRSGTGPYGYTF.

Concerning this clonotype itself: A much larger clone differs from this one at a single base, so this may be a read error. The chain couples TRBV20-1 to TRBJ2-5; 8 bases are a match to TRBD1. The length of the CDR3 is 15 residues. Germline CDR1 reads DFQATT; CDR2 reads SNEGSKA (reference sequence). CDR3 region: CSAGRGTGGEETQHF. CDR3 nucleotides: TGCAGTGCTGGACGAGGAACAGGGGGTGAAGAGACCCAGCACTTC.

This clonotype came up many times. V gene TRBV7-9 combines with J gene TRBJ2-7, with D unclear. This CDR3 has 12 residues. Between the trimmed V and J ends, which lost 5 bases and 1 base, there was a span of 6 bases. The V gene's germline CDR1 is SEHNR and CDR2 FQNEAQ (reference sequence). CDR3 nucleotides: TGTGCCAGCAGCCCCCGGTCCTACGAGCAGTACTTC. Its protein product is CASSPRSYEQYF.

For this clonotype: The junction shows a germline mismatch at one end, possibly a read error. J is TRBJ1-1 and V is TRBV7-6, with D uncertain. Per germline, CDR1 SGHVS and CDR2 FNYEAQ. The CDR3 is made up of 14 amino acids. The CDR3 coding sequence is TGTGCCAGCAGCTTAAGCTTACTTGGAACTGAAGTTTTCTTT. Encoded protein: CASSLSLLGTEVFF.

The chain joins TRBV2 to TRBJ2-5; weak D call: TRBD1 (6 bases). CDR3 length equals 15 residues. Germline CDR1 SNHLY, CDR2 FYNNEI. The V end lost 5 bases, the J end lost 4 bases, and 17 bases lay between the germline ends. CDR3 DNA sequence: TGTGCCAGCAGTCGGAGCCCGGGACATACAGAGACCCAGTACTTC. Translated, it gives CASSRSPGHTETQYF.

The chain combines TRBV10-3 with TRBJ1-5; TRBD1 aligns across 7 bases. V lost 10 bases, J lost 0 bases, and 9 bases stayed unmatched. Germline V lookup: CDR1 ENHRY, CDR2 SYGVKD. The CDR3 has 15 residues. CDR3 bases: TGTGCCACCGGGACAGCAAGTAATAGCAATCAGCCCCAGCATTTT. This codes for CATGTASNSNQPQHF.

This clonotype was counted at least ten times. This chain connects TRBV7-9 to TRBJ1-4; a possible D gene is TRBD1 (5 bases). From germline, CDR1 is SEHNR and CDR2 FQNEAQ (reference sequence). V dropped 4 bases and J dropped 4 bases, with 10 bases sitting between them. The CDR3 covers 14 residues. The CDR3 DNA reads TGTGCCAGCAGCTACCCGGGACTTAATGAAAAACTGTTTTTT. This gives the protein CASSYPGLNEKLFF.

This clonotype turned up a few times. The V call is TRBV7-3, the J call TRBJ1-1; D is possibly TRBD1 (5 bases). Germline loops: CDR1 SGHTA, CDR2 FQGTGA. The CDR3 extends over 14 amino acids. V dropped 1 base and J dropped 4 bases, with 10 bases sitting between them. The chain's CDR3 is CASSLSGGVTEAFF. The CDR3, as DNA: TGTGCCAGCAGCTTAAGTGGGGGAGTCACTGAAGCTTTCTTT. Using reference TRBV7-3 and TRBJ1-1 for the parts outside the CDR3, the full variable domain is GAGVSQTPSNKVTEKGKYVELRCDPISGHTALYWYRQSLGQGPEFLIYFQGTGAADDSGLPNDRFFAVRPEGSVSTLKIQRTERGDSAVYLCASSLSGGVTEAFFGQGTRLTVV.

As for this clonotype: An end of the junction differs from the germline gene, which may be a read error. V usage is TRBV7-7 and J usage is TRBJ2-3, with D possibly matching TRBD1 (5 bases). Germline V CDR1 and CDR2: SSHAT, FNYEAQ (reference sequence). This CDR3 contains 14 residues. CDR3 coding DNA: TGTGCTAGCAGCCCCGACAGAAGCACAGATACGCAGTATTTT. Its protein product is CASSPDRSTDTQYF. The entire variable domain, with the rest obtained from reference TRBV7-7 and TRBJ2-3, is as follows: GAGVSQSPRYKVTKRGQDVTLRCDPISSHATLYWYQQALGQGPEFLTYFNYEAQPDKSGLPSDRFSAERPEGSISTLTIQRTEQRDSAMYRCASSPDRSTDTQYFGPGTRLTVL.